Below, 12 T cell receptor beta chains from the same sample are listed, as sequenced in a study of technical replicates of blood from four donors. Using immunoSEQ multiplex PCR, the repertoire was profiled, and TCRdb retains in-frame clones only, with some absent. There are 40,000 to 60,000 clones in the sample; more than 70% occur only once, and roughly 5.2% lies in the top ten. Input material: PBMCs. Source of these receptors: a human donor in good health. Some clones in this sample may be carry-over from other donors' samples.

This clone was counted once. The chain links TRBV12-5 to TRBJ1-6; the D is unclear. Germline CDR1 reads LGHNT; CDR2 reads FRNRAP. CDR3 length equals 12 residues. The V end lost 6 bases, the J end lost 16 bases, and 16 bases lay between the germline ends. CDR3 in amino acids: CASGPIGPPLHF. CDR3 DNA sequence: TGTGCTAGTGGGCCAATTGGCCCCCCGCTCCACTTT.

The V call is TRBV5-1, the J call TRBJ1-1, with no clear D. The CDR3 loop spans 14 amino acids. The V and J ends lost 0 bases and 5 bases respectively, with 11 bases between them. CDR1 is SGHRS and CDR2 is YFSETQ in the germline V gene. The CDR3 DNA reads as TGCGCCAGCAGCTTGGTCTCTTCGGGGACTGAAGCTTTCTTT. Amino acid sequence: CASSLVSSGTEAFF.

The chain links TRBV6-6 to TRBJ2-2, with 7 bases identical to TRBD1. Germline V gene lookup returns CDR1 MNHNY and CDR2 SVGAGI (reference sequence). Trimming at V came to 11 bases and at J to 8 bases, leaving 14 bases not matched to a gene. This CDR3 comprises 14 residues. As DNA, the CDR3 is TGTGCCGCAGGGGGACAGTTGGGCGGTGGGGAGCTGTTTTTT. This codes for CAAGGQLGGGELFF.

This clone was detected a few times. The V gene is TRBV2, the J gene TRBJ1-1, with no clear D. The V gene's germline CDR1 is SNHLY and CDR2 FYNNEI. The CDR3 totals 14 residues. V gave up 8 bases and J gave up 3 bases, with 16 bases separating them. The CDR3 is CASGARPVDTEAFF. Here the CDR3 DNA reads TGTGCCAGCGGAGCCCGACCTGTCGACACTGAAGCTTTCTTT. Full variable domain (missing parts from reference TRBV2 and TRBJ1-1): EPEVTQTPSHQVTQMGQEVILRCVPISNHLYFYWYRQILGQKVEFLVSFYNNEISEKSEIFDDQFSVERPDGSNFTLKIRSTKLEDSAMYFCASGARPVDTEAFFGQGTRLTVV.

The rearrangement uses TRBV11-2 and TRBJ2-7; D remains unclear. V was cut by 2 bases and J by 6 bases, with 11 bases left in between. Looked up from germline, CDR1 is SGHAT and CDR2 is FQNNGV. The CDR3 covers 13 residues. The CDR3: CASSLTSLVEQYF. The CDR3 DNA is TGTGCCAGCAGCTTAACATCCCTCGTCGAGCAGTACTTC.

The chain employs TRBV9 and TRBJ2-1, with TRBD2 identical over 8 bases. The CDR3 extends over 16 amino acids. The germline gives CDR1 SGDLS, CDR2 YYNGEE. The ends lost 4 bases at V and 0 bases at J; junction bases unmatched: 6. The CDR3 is CASSREGGSSYNEQFF. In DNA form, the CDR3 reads TGTGCCAGCAGCCGGGAGGGGGGGAGCTCCTACAATGAGCAGTTCTTC. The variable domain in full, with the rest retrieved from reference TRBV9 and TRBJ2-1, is DSGVTQTPKHLITATGQRVTLRCSPRSGDLSVYWYQQSLDQGLQFLIQYYNGEERAKGNILERFSAQQFPDLHSELNLSSLELGDSALYFCASSREGGSSYNEQFFGPGTRLTVL.

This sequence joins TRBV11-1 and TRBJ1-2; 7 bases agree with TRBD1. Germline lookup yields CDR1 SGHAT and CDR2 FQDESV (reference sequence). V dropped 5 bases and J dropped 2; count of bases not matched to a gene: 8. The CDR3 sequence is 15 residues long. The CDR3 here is CASSPGTVINYGYTF. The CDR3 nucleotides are TGTGCCAGCAGCCCCGGGACAGTAATCAACTATGGCTACACCTTC.

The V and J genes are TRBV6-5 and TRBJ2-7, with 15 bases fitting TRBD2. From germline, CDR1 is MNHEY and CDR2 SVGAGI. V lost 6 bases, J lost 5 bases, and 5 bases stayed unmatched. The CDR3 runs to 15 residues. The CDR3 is CASRSGTSGRNEQYF. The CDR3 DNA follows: TGTGCCAGCAGGTCCGGGACTAGCGGGAGGAACGAGCAGTACTTC.

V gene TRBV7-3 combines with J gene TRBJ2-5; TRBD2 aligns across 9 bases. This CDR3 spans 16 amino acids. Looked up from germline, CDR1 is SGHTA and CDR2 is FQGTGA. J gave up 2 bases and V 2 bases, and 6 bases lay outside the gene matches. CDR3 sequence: CASSLGSGSRQETQYF. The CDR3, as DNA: TGTGCCAGCAGCTTAGGTAGCGGGAGTAGGCAAGAGACCCAGTACTTC.

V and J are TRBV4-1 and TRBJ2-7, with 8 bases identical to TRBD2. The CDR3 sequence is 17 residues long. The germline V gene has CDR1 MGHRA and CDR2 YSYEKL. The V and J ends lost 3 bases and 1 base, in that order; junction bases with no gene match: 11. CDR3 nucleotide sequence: TGCGCCAGCAGCCAGAGCGTTCGGGGGGGAGCATCCTACGAGCAGTACTTC. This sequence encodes CASSQSVRGGASYEQYF.

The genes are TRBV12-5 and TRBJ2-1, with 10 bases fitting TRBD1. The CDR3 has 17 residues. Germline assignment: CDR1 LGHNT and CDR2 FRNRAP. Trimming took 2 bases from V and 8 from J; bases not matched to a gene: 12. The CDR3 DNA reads TGTGCTAGTGGTTTGACGAACCTGGACAGGGGGATGGATGAGCAGTTCTTC. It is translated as CASGLTNLDRGMDEQFF.

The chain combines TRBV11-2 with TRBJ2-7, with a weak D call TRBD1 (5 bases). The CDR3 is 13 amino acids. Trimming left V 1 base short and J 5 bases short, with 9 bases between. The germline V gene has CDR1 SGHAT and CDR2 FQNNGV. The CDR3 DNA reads TGTGCCAGCAGCTTAGGGCAGGGTGACGAGCAGTACTTC. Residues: CASSLGQGDEQYF.